These T cell receptor beta chains were read from a single sample in a study of HIV-infected patients and healthy controls. Via MiXCR, TCRdb re-called the 5' RACE reads, giving one row per CDR3 protein. The data hold roughly 68,000 distinct CDR3 sequences, with over 15% observed a single time. The sequenced sample was CD4+ T cells from blood. The receptors were gathered from a human donor in good health. CDR3s include the opening cysteine and the closing phenylalanine or tryptophan. A D gene is named only where the DNA matches it firmly. Size is omitted from some rows. Given values are once, few, many or a class for expanded clones.

v_gene	d_gene	j_gene	abundance	CDR3nt	CDR3aa
TRBV11-2	TRBD2	TRBJ2-3	.	TGTGCCAGCAGCTCCAGCGGGAGGGCCCTCATAGGTACGCAGTATTTT	CASSSSGRALIGTQYF
TRBV10-3	.	TRBJ1-2	few	TGTGCCATCAGTGAGCAAGGACCCCTTTTAGGCTACACCTTC	CAISEQGPLLGYTF
TRBV7-6	TRBD1	TRBJ1-1	many	TGTGCCAGCAGCCGACAGGGTGCTGAAGCTTTCTTT	CASSRQGAEAFF
TRBV5-1	TRBD2	TRBJ2-3	many	TGCGCCAGCAGCAGGAGCGGGAGGGCCGTTGATACGCAGTATTTT	CASSRSGRAVDTQYF
TRBV25-1	.	TRBJ1-4	many	TGTGCCAGCAGTGGAGGGAAACTGTTTTTT	CASSGGKLFF
TRBV12-3/TRBV12-4	.	TRBJ1-4	.	TGTGCCACGAGGAGGCCCGGGGGAGAAAAACTGTTTTTT	CATRRPGGEKLFF
TRBV24-1	TRBD1	TRBJ2-5	few	TGTGCCACCAGTGACCCACCGGGACAGGGGGCAGGAGAGACCCAGTACTTC	CATSDPPGQGAGETQYF
TRBV24-1	TRBD2	TRBJ2-5	few	TGTGCCACCGGGGGGGAACAACAAGAGACCCAGTACTTC	CATGGEQQETQYF
TRBV19	TRBD2	TRBJ2-5	.	TGTGCCAGTAGTCTCGGGACTAGCGGGAGGACGGAGACCCAGTACTTC	CASSLGTSGRTETQYF
TRBV12-3/TRBV12-4	TRBD2	TRBJ2-5	few	TGTGCCAGCAGTCCCGGGAGGGGGGTAAAGGCTGAGACCCAGTACTTC	CASSPGRGVKAETQYF
TRBV2	.	TRBJ2-7	many	TGTGCCAGTTCACTAGCCATCTCCTACGAGCAGTACTTC	CASSLAISYEQYF
TRBV3-1	.	TRBJ2-3	.	TGTGCCAGCAGCGACGACCCGCGAGATACGCAGTATTTT	CASSDDPRDTQYF
TRBV12-3/TRBV12-4	TRBD1	TRBJ2-7	few	TGTGCCAGCCGGACAGGGGAGTCCTACGAGCAGTACTTC	CASRTGESYEQYF
TRBV7-9	.	TRBJ2-6	many	TGTGCCAGCAGCTTAGAGACAAGAGCCAACGTCCTGACTTTC	CASSLETRANVLTF
TRBV6-6	.	TRBJ2-3	few	TGTGCCAGCAGTTACTCGAGCGGCGGGGGCCGGGAATATACGCAGTATTTT	CASSYSSGGGREYTQYF
TRBV18	.	TRBJ2-3	few	TGTGCCAGCTCACCCCCGCGGGCTACTAGCACAGATACGCAGTATTTT	CASSPPRATSTDTQYF
TRBV7-3	TRBD1	TRBJ1-1	many	TGTGCCAGCAGCTTAGGGACAGGTAGGAACACTGAAGCTTTCTTT	CASSLGTGRNTEAFF
TRBV3-1	TRBD1	TRBJ1-5	many	TGTGCCAGCAGCCAAGCTACAGGGGAAGATCAGCCCCAGCATTTT	CASSQATGEDQPQHF
TRBV12-3/TRBV12-4	TRBD2	TRBJ2-7	few	TGTGCCAGCAGTACTAGCGGGAGGGCCGGTGAGCAGTACTTC	CASSTSGRAGEQYF
TRBV7-9	TRBD2	TRBJ2-3	.	TGTGCCGGGGGGGGGACGCGCACAGATACGCAGTATTTT	CAGGGTRTDTQYF
TRBV11-3	.	TRBJ2-3	.	TGTGCCAGCAGAGTACTCTCAACAGATACGCAGTATTTT	CASRVLSTDTQYF
TRBV7-2	TRBD2	TRBJ2-2	many	TGTGCCAGCAGCTTCACTAGCGGGTCGCCCGGGGAGCTGTTTTTT	CASSFTSGSPGELFF
TRBV19	.	TRBJ1-4	.	TGTGCCAGTAGCAGGACAGCGGCTAATGAAAAACTGTTTTTT	CASSRTAANEKLFF
TRBV6-6	.	TRBJ1-1	.	TGTGCCAGCAGTTACCCCCTTGTCTTGGGCACTGAAGCTTTCTTT	CASSYPLVLGTEAFF
TRBV7-8	.	TRBJ1-1	few	TGTGCCAGCATTGGGGAGTGGGGAACTGAAGCTTTCTTT	CASIGEWGTEAFF
TRBV2	.	TRBJ2-3	.	TGTGCCAGCAGAGACGGGACACGTCTAAGCACAGATACGCAGTATTTT	CASRDGTRLSTDTQYF
TRBV6-5	TRBD2	TRBJ2-3	many	TGTGCCAGCAGTTACCTAACGGGACTAGCGGGAGCAAAAGATACGCAGTATTTT	CASSYLTGLAGAKDTQYF
TRBV5-5	.	TRBJ2-5	many	TGTGCCAGCAGCTTAACGGGGATCCAAGAGACCCAGTACTTC	CASSLTGIQETQYF
TRBV20-1	TRBD2	TRBJ2-5	.	TGCAGTGCTAGAGACTCCGGGACTAGCGCGGAGACCCAGTACTTC	CSARDSGTSAETQYF
TRBV19	.	TRBJ2-7	many	TGTGCCAGTAGTATAGATGCGGGGACCGAGCAGTACTTC	CASSIDAGTEQYF
TRBV29-1	.	TRBJ1-1	.	TGCAGCGTTCAGACATGGAGCAACACTGAAGCTTTCTTT	CSVQTWSNTEAFF
TRBV11-2	TRBD1	TRBJ2-7	many	TGTGCCAGCAGCTCCACAGGGGGTTGGTACGAGCAGTACTTC	CASSSTGGWYEQYF
TRBV7-9	.	TRBJ2-3	.	TGTGCCAGCAGCTTAGCGAGAGCCATGGATACGCAGTATTTT	CASSLARAMDTQYF
TRBV7-2	.	TRBJ2-5	few	TGTGCCAGCCCCGAGGGGGGGTATGCTCAGGAGACCCAGTACTTC	CASPEGGYAQETQYF
TRBV11-2	.	TRBJ1-1	many	TGTGCCAGCAGCTCCCTGGGTTGGCGGATCGAGAACACTGAAGCTTTCTTT	CASSSLGWRIENTEAFF
TRBV24-1	.	TRBJ2-2	.	TGTGCCACCGTAGCGAGTGCGAACACCGGGGAGCTGTTTTTT	CATVASANTGELFF
TRBV20-1	.	TRBJ1-1	few	TGCAGTGCTTGGGACGGGACGAACACTGAAGCTTTCTTT	CSAWDGTNTEAFF
TRBV20-1	TRBD1	TRBJ1-5	.	TGCAGTGCAGGGAATGGACAGGGGAATCAGCCCCAGCATTTT	CSAGNGQGNQPQHF
TRBV29-1	.	TRBJ2-3	.	TGCAGCGTTCAAAAGACGCCCAGCACAGATACGCAGTATTTT	CSVQKTPSTDTQYF
TRBV3-1	.	TRBJ2-7	few	TGTGCCAGCAGCCCGAGAATAGGGGCCTACGAGCAGTACTTC	CASSPRIGAYEQYF
TRBV19	.	TRBJ1-1	.	TGTGCCAGTAGTATACCGGTCGGGAACACTGAAGCTTTCTTT	CASSIPVGNTEAFF
TRBV12-3/TRBV12-4	.	TRBJ2-2	.	TGTGCCAGCAGGGGCGCGGTTGGCACCGGGGAGCTGTTTTTT	CASRGAVGTGELFF
TRBV28	TRBD1	TRBJ1-5	many	TGTGCCAGCAGTTATATTAGGGGACAGCAACGCAATCAGCCCCAGCATTTT	CASSYIRGQQRNQPQHF
TRBV10-2	TRBD1	TRBJ1-2	.	TGCGCCAGCAATATGGACAGGACAAAAACGGATGGCTACACCTTC	CASNMDRTKTDGYTF
TRBV6-5	.	TRBJ2-1	few	TGTGCCAGCAGTTCCCCCCCGCGGACCGCTCAGTTCTTC	CASSSPPRTAQFF
TRBV3-1	.	TRBJ1-1	.	TGTGCCAGCAGCCAAAGCGACAGCAAAGCTTTCTTT	CASSQSDSKAFF